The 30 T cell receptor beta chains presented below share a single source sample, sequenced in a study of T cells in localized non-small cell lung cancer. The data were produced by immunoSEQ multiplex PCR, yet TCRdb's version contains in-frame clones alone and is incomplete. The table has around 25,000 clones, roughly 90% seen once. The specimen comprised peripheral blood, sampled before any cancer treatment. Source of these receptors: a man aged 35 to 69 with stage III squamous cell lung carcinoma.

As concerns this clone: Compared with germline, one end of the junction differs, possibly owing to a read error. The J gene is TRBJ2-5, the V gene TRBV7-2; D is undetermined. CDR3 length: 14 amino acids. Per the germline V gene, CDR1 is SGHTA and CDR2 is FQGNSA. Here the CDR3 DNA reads TGTGCCAGCAGCTTATCGGTTTTTCAAGGGACCCAGTACTTC. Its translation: CASSLSVFQGTQYF. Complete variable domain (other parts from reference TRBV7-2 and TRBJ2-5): GAGVSQSPSNKVTEKGKDVELRCDPISGHTALYWYRQSLGQGLEFLIYFQGNSAPDKSGLPSDRFSAERTGGSVSTLTIQRTQQEDSAVYLCASSLSVFQGTQYFGPGTRLLVL.

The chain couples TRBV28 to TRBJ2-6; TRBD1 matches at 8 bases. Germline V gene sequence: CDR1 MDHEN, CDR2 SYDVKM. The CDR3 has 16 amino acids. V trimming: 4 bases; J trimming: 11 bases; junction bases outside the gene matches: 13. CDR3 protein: CASSSPGQGIGDVLTF. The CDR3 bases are TGTGCCAGCAGTTCCCCCGGACAGGGTATCGGCGACGTCCTGACTTTC.

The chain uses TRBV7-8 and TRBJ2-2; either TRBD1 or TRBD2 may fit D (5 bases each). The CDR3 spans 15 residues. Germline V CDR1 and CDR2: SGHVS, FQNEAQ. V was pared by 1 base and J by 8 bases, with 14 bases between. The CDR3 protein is CASSLGSLGAGELFF. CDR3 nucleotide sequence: TGTGCCAGCAGCTTAGGTTCCCTCGGGGCTGGGGAGCTGTTTTTT.

The CDR3 loop is CASSELVVTEQYF. CDR3 DNA sequence: TGTGCCAGCAGTGAATTGGTAGTCACCGAGCAGTACTTC. The chain has TRBV25-1 and TRBJ2-7; D is uncertain. V lost 1 base and J lost 6, with 10 bases in between. Germline CDR1 reads MGHDK; CDR2 reads SYGVNS. CDR3 length equals 13 residues.

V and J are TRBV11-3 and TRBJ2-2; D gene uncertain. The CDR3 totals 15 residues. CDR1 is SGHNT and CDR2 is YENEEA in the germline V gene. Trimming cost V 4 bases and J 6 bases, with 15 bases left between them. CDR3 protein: CASSSVTGRPGELFF. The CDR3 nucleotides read TGTGCCAGCAGCTCCGTGACGGGTAGGCCCGGGGAGCTGTTTTTT.

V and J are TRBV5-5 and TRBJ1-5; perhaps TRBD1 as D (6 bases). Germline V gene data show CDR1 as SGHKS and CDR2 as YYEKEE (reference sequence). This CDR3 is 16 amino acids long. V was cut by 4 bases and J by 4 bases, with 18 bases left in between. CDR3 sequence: CASSRRGVQGNQPQHF. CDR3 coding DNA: TGTGCCAGCAGCCGACGGGGGGTTCAGGGGAATCAGCCCCAGCATTTT.

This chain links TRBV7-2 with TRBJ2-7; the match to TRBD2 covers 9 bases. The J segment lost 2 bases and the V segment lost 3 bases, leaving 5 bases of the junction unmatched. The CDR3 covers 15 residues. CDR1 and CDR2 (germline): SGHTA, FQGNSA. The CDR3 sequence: CASSFLAGPPYEQYF. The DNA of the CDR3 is TGTGCCAGCAGCTTTCTAGCGGGGCCCCCCTACGAGCAGTACTTC.

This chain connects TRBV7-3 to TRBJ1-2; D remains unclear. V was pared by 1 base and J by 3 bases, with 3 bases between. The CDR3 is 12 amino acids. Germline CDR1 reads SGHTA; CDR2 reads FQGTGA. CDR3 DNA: TGTGCCAGCAGCTTAAGTGACTATGGCTACACCTTC. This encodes CASSLSDYGYTF.

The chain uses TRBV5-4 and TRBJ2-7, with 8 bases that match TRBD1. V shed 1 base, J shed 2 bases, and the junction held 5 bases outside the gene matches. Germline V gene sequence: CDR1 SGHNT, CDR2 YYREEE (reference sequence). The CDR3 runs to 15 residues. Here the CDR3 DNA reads TGTGCCAGCAGCTTGATCGGGACAGGTCCCTACGAGCAGTACTTC. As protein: CASSLIGTGPYEQYF.

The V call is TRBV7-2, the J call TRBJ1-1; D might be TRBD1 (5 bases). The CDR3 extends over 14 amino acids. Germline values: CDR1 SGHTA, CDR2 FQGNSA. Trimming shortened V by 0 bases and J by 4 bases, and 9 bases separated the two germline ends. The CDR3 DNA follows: TGTGCCAGCAGCTTAGCGCAGGGAAGCACTGAAGCTTTCTTT. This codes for CASSLAQGSTEAFF.

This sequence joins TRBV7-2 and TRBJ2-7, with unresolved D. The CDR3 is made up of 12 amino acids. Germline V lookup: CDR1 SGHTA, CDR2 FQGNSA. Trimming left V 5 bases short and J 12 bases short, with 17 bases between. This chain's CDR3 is CASSLLEGWLYF. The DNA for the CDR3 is TGTGCCAGCAGCCTCCTAGAAGGTTGGCTGTACTTC.

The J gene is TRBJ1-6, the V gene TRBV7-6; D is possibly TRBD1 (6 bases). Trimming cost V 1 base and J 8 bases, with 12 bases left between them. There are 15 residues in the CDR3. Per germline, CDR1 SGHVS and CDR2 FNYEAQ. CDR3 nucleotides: TGTGCCAGCAGCTTAGATTGGGGGCAGGATTCACCCCTCCACTTT. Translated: CASSLDWGQDSPLHF.

This CDR3 is CASSRAGSGNEKLFF. CDR3 DNA sequence: TGCGCCAGCTCTCGAGCAGGCAGCGGTAATGAAAAACTGTTTTTT. The chain links TRBV5-1 to TRBJ1-4; D gene unclear. CDR1 is SGHRS and CDR2 is YFSETQ in the germline V gene. The CDR3 sequence is 15 residues long. The V end was cut by 7 bases, the J end by 4 bases, with 17 bases between.

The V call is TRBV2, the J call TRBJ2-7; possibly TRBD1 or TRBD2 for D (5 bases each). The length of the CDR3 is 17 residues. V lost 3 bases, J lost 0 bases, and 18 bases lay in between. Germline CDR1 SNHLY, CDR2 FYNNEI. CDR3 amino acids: CASSDLDLRGLSYEQYF. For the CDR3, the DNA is TGTGCCAGCAGTGACCTGGACCTCCGGGGCCTCTCCTACGAGCAGTACTTC.

CDR3 sequence reads: CASSFLDQAGEQFF. The CDR3 coding sequence is TGCGCCAGCAGCTTTCTCGACCAGGCGGGTGAGCAGTTCTTC. This chain uses TRBV5-1 with TRBJ2-1; D is perhaps TRBD2 (5 bases). The CDR3 runs to 14 residues. V was pared by 2 bases and J by 9 bases, with 15 bases between. The germline V gene has CDR1 SGHRS and CDR2 YFSETQ.

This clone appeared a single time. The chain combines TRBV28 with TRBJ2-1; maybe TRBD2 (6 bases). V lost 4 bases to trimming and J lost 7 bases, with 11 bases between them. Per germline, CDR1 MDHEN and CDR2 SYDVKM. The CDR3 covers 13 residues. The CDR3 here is CASSSSGGNEQFF. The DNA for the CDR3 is TGTGCCAGCAGTTCCTCCGGGGGTAATGAGCAGTTCTTC.

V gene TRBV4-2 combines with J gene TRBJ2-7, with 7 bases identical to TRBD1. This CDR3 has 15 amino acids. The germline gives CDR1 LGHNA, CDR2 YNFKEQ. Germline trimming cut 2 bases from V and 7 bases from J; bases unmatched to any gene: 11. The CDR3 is CASSQSTGTDLEQYF. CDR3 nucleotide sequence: TGTGCCAGCAGCCAAAGCACCGGGACAGACTTGGAGCAGTACTTC.

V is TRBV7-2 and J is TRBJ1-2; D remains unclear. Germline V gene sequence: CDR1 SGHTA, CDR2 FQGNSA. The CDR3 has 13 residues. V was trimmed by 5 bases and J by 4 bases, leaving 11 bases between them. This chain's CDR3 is CASSALDSYGYTF. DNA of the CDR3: TGTGCCAGCAGCGCGCTTGATAGCTATGGCTACACCTTC.

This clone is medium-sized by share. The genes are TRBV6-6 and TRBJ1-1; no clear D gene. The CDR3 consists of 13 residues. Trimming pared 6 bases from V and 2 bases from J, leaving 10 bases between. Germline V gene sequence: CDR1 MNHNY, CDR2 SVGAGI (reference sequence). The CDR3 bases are TGTGCCAGCAGCACGATCAGTAACACTGAAGCTTTCTTT. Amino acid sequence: CASSTISNTEAFF.

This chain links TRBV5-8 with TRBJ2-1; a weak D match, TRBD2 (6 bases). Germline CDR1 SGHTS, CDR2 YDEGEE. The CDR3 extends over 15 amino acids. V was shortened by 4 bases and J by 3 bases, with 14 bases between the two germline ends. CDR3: CASSTTTRRYNEQFF. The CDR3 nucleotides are TGTGCCAGCAGCACGACGACTAGGCGCTACAATGAGCAGTTCTTC.

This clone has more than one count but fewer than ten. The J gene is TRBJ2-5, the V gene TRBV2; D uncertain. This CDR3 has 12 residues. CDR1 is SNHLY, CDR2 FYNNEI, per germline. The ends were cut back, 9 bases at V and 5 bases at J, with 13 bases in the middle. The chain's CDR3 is CASRGTVETQYF. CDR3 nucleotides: TGTGCCAGTAGAGGTACGGTGGAGACCCAGTACTTC.

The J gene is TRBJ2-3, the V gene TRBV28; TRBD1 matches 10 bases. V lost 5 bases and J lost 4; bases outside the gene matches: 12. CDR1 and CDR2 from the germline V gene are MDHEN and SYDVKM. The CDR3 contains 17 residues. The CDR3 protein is CASSAWGTGDSADTQYF. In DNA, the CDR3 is TGTGCCAGCAGTGCCTGGGGGACAGGGGATTCCGCAGATACGCAGTATTTT.

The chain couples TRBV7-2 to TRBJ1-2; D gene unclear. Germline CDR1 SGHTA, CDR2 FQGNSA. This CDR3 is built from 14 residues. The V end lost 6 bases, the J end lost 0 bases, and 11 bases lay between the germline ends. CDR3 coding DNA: TGTGCCAGCAGTCCAGGCCCCCCTAACTATGGCTACACCTTC. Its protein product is CASSPGPPNYGYTF.

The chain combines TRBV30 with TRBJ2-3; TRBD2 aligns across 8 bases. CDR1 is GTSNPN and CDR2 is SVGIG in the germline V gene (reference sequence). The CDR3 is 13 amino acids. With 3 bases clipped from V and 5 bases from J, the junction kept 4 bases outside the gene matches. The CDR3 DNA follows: TGTGCCTGGAGAAGGCTAGCGGGAGATACGCAGTATTTT. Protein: CAWRRLAGDTQYF.

Written as DNA, the CDR3 is TGTGCCAGCAGCTTGGGGGGGACAGAGACCCAGTACTTC. It codes for CASSLGGTETQYF. V is TRBV11-3 and J is TRBJ2-5, with 7 positions matching TRBD2. CDR1 is SGHNT and CDR2 is YENEEA in the germline V gene. This CDR3 region has 13 residues. V lost 3 bases, J lost 4 bases, and 2 bases stayed unmatched.

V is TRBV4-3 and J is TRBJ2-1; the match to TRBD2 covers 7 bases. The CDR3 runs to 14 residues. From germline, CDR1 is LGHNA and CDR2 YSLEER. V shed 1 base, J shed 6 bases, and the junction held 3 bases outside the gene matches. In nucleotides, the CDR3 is TGCGCCAGCAGCCAAGGGCTAGCGGTCAATGAGCAGTTCTTC. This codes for CASSQGLAVNEQFF.

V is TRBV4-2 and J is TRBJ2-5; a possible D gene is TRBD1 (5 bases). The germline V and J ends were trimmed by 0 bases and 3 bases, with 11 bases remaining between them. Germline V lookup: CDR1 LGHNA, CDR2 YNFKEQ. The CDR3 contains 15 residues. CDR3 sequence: CASSQDGQGEETQYF. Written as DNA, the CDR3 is TGTGCCAGCAGCCAAGATGGGCAGGGTGAAGAGACCCAGTACTTC.

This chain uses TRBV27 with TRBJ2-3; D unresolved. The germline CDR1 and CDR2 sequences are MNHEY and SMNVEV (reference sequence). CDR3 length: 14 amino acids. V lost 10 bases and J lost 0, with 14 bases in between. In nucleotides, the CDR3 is TGTGCCATCCCCCTTAAGGATAGCACAGATACGCAGTATTTT. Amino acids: CAIPLKDSTDTQYF.

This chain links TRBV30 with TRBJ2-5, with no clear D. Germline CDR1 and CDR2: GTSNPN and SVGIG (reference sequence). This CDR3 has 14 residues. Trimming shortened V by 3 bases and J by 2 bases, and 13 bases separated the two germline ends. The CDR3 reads CAWSLNIIQETQYF. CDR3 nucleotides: TGTGCCTGGAGCCTAAATATAATACAAGAGACCCAGTACTTC.

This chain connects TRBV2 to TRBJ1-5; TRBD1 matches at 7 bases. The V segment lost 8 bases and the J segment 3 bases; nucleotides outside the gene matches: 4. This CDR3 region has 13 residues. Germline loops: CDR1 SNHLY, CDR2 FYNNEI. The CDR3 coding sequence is TGTGCCAGCCTTACAGGGGACAATCAGCCCCAGCATTTT. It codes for CASLTGDNQPQHF.